This T cell receptor (beta chain) appears in the sequencing data of a study of T cell clusters in autoimmune cytopenias. General study points: No experiment has yet validated the function of the T cell clusters defined in silico. Healthy donors had about 3.1-fold more exclusive TRB clusters than active autoimmune hepatitis patients.

Some 38,000 genome equivalents of blood DNA were amplified for TRB. Multiplex touch-down PCR amplified TRB using TRB-A and TRB-B pools in one tube. Using the multiplex PCR reads, TCRdb records one entry per CDR3 protein without DNA. The sample table sets out around 6,300 distinct CDR3 sequences. With respect to this clonotype: Its antigen remains unidentified.

The CDR3 consists of 13 residues. The V gene's germline CDR1 is DFQATT and CDR2 SNEGSKA (reference sequence). These data also formed part of another study, on T cell repertoires in aging, cancer and after chemotherapy.

The sequencing sample was made of peripheral blood. The rearrangement links TRBV20-1 to TRBJ1-2. The TCR originated in a human donor in good health. CDR3 protein: CSARDPANYGYTF.